The source of this T cell receptor beta chain is a study of blood T cell repertoires in COVID-19. Looking at the study overall: Acute and convalescent COVID-19 samples came from the United States, Italy and Spain. PBMCs, B-cell-depleted T cells, or T cells were the source of the cDNA or gDNA that made up the material.

Original analysis: Reference gene primer amplification yielded estimated nucleated cell counts. Only in-frame clones appear in the TCRdb table, and some are missing; sequencing was by immunoSEQ multiplex PCR. V and J calls plus clone size are reproduced from that table; the DNA served to infer D and trimming. The data hold 150,000 to 200,000 clones, with nearly 85% observed a single time. The TCR was taken from a woman aged 25 to 39 with acute or convalescent COVID-19. The sample taken for sequencing was peripheral blood.

CDR3 in amino acids: CASTVLRGEKLFF. The CDR3 nucleotides are TGTGCCAGCACCGTACTTAGAGGCGAAAAACTGTTTTTT. J is TRBJ1-4 and V is TRBV7-9; D ambiguous. The CDR3 is 13 residues long. The V gene lost 7 bases and the J gene lost 8 bases, with 14 bases spanning the gap. Germline V gene lookup returns CDR1 SEHNR and CDR2 FQNEAQ (reference sequence). Full variable domain (outside the CDR3, taken from reference TRBV7-9 and TRBJ1-4): DTGVSQNPRHKITKRGQNVTFRCDPISEHNRLYWYRQTLGQGPEFLTYFQNEAQLEKSRLLSDRFSAERPKGSFSTLEIQRTEQGDSAMYLCASTVLRGEKLFFGSGTQLSVL.